Listed here is a single T cell receptor (beta chain). This entry is derived from a study of T cell changes during pregnancy in multiple sclerosis. Measured with immunoSEQ multiplex PCR; TCRdb has only the in-frame clones, and not every one. The sample gives roughly 50,000 clones, 85% to 95% of which show up once; around 0.25% is in the top ten. The J segment lost 7 bases and the V segment lost 3 bases, leaving 7 bases of the junction unmatched. The germline V gene has CDR1 LNHDA and CDR2 SQIVND (reference sequence). CDR3 length: 15 amino acids. The V call is TRBV19, the J call TRBJ1-4, with TRBD1 matching over 8 bases. The sample was CD4+ T cells from peripheral blood mononuclear cells, taken in the third trimester of pregnancy. The sequence was obtained from a female donor with multiple sclerosis, enrolled in a pregnancy study. The CDR3 sequence is CASSIGQGAIEKLFF. Here the CDR3 DNA reads TGTGCCAGTAGTATCGGACAGGGCGCTATTGAAAAACTGTTTTTT.